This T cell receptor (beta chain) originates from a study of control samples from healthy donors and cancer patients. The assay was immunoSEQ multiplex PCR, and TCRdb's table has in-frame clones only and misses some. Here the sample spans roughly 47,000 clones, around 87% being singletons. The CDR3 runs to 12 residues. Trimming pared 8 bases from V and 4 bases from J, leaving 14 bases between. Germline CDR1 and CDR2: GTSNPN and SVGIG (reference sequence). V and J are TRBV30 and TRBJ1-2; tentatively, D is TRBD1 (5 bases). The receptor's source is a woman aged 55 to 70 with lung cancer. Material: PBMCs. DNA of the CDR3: TGTGCCGGAGACAGATCGGCCTATGGCTACACCTTC. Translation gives CAGDRSAYGYTF.